Listed here are 16 T cell receptor beta chains from one sample, sequenced in a study of CD8 T cells in cerebrospinal fluid in Alzheimer's disease. TCRdb reprocessed the 10x single-cell sequencing reads and reports one entry per CDR3 protein, with no DNA. The sample holds more than 1,300 distinct CDR3 sequences. The sample taken for sequencing was cerebrospinal fluid. The receptors were sampled from a human donor with mild cognitive impairment.

In terms of frequency, this clonotype is large. The CDR3 sequence: CSVDRGLTGELFF. The V call is TRBV29-1, the J call TRBJ2-2; TCRdb designates TRBD1, a call that cannot be tested without DNA. From germline, CDR1 is SQVTM and CDR2 ANQGSEA. This CDR3 has 13 amino acids.

This clonotype is identified as medium-sized from frequency. The CDR3 loop is CASSTGLTGELFF. The V and J genes are TRBV11-2 and TRBJ2-2; lacking DNA, the TRBD2 call made by TCRdb goes unchecked. CDR1 SGHAT and CDR2 FQNNGV come from the germline V gene. The CDR3 extends over 13 amino acids.

Considering frequency, this clonotype is medium-sized (0.01 to 0.1%). The V gene is TRBV7-9, the J gene TRBJ1-4; TCRdb proposes TRBD1, but this gene call is untestable without DNA. CDR1 and CDR2 from the germline V gene are SEHNR and FQNEAQ (reference sequence). The CDR3 runs to 14 residues. The CDR3 region is CASSLGQFNEKLFF.

This clonotype is deemed medium-sized (0.01 to 0.1%) by its frequency. This chain uses TRBV3-1 with TRBJ2-3; lacking DNA, the TRBD1 call made by TCRdb goes unchecked. CDR1 and CDR2 from the germline V gene are LGHDT and YNNKEL (reference sequence). The CDR3 consists of 14 residues. This chain's CDR3 is CASSERGSGDTQYF.

This clonotype shows up as large (0.1 to 1%) by frequency. The rearrangement links TRBV3-1 to TRBJ2-1; absent DNA, TCRdb's TRBD2 call cannot be checked. In germline, CDR1 is LGHDT, CDR2 YNNKEL (reference sequence). This CDR3 spans 16 amino acids. The CDR3 sequence is CASSQGAPSSYNEQFF.

Considering frequency, this clonotype is medium-sized. The chain uses TRBV7-9 and TRBJ1-5; TCRdb proposes TRBD1, but this gene call is untestable without DNA. In germline, CDR1 is SEHNR, CDR2 FQNEAQ (reference sequence). The CDR3 contains 14 residues. The CDR3 loop reads CASGTGYSNQPQHF.

This clonotype shows up as large by frequency. CDR3 sequence: CASSPPGSEGETQYF. The chain links TRBV4-1 to TRBJ2-5; TCRdb lists TRBD2, though no DNA is available to test this call. Per germline, CDR1 MGHRA and CDR2 YSYEKL. CDR3 length equals 15 residues.

This clonotype registers medium-sized by frequency. CDR3 protein: CASSYLAGEGNEQFF. This chain joins TRBV5-6 and TRBJ2-1; checking the TCRdb D call of TRBD2 is not possible without DNA. This CDR3 comprises 15 residues. Germline CDR1 and CDR2: SGHDT and YYEEEE. The variable domain in full, with the rest retrieved from reference TRBV5-6 and TRBJ2-1, is DAGVTQSPTHLIKTRGQQVTLRCSPKSGHDTVSWYQQALGQGPQFIFQYYEEEERQRGNFPDRFSGHQFPNYSSELNVNALLLGDSALYLCASSYLAGEGNEQFFGPGTRLTVL.

Frequency places this clonotype as medium-sized (0.01 to 0.1%). The V and J genes are TRBV7-8 and TRBJ1-2. CDR3 length: 14 amino acids. Looked up from germline, CDR1 is SGHVS and CDR2 is FQNEAQ. The CDR3 here is CATGQPSANYGYTF.

Considering frequency, this clonotype is medium-sized. This rearrangement joins TRBV4-3 to TRBJ2-5; TCRdb designates TRBD2, a call that cannot be tested without DNA. Germline V gene sequence: CDR1 LGHNA, CDR2 YSLEER. The CDR3 loop spans 13 amino acids. The CDR3 is CASSQGEGGTQYF.

In terms of frequency, this clonotype is medium-sized. The chain uses TRBV6-5 and TRBJ1-2; TCRdb designates TRBD1, a call that cannot be tested without DNA. CDR3 size: 13 residues. Germline-derived CDR1 and CDR2 are MNHEY and SVGAGI. The CDR3: CASMGTGPGGYTF.

Its frequency marks this clonotype as medium-sized (0.01 to 0.1%). The chain has TRBV2 and TRBJ1-4. Germline loops: CDR1 SNHLY, CDR2 FYNNEI. CDR3 length: 11 amino acids. Here the CDR3 reads CASSEYEKLFF.

This clonotype counts as medium-sized (0.01 to 0.1%) by frequency. The genes are TRBV11-2 and TRBJ2-1; TCRdb names TRBD2, which stays unverified in the absence of DNA. The CDR3 is made up of 18 amino acids. From germline, CDR1 is SGHAT and CDR2 FQNNGV. The CDR3 sequence is CASSSGLAGISSVPEQFF. The variable domain in full, completed from reference TRBV11-2 and TRBJ2-1, reads EAGVAQSPRYKIIEKRQSVAFWCNPISGHATLYWYQQILGQGPKLLIQFQNNGVVDDSQLPKDRFSAERLKGVDSTLKIQPAKLEDSAVYLCASSSGLAGISSVPEQFFGPGTRLTVL.

In terms of frequency, this clonotype is medium-sized. The genes are TRBV7-8 and TRBJ1-5; TCRdb designates TRBD1, a call that cannot be tested without DNA. CDR1 is SGHVS, CDR2 FQNEAQ, per germline. The CDR3 contains 14 residues. The CDR3 protein is CASSSGQINQPQHF.

This clonotype is deemed medium-sized by its frequency. The chain recombines TRBV20-1 with TRBJ2-5; as DNA is missing, the TRBD2 call by TCRdb cannot be tested. This CDR3 region has 13 residues. Looked up from germline, CDR1 is DFQATT and CDR2 is SNEGSKA (reference sequence). The CDR3 sequence is CSAEWEGQETQYF.

The chain couples TRBV12-3 or TRBV12-4 to TRBJ1-4; TCRdb calls TRBD1, which cannot be checked without DNA. The CDR3 spans 13 residues. CDR3 sequence reads: CASTWGGDEKLFF.